This TCR beta chain derives from a study of cytomegalovirus exposure and HLA in healthy donors. Germline V gives CDR1 GTSNPN, CDR2 SVGIG (reference sequence). CDR3 size: 14 residues. V was clipped by 3 bases and J by 2 bases; unmatched bases: 0. Remarks on this clone: Its antigen is unidentified.

Study-wide points: Cytomegalovirus-associated TCR beta chains were listed, numbering 164. Most sequenced TCRs were rare (though some public TCRs occurred in many donors).

The PCR used 60 Vbeta and 13 Jbeta primers. The assay was immunoSEQ multiplex PCR, and TCRdb's table has in-frame clones only and misses some. This sample has about 55,000 clones, with around four fifths found just once. Donors were ostensibly healthy at sampling, although undocumented immune exposures were probable. The genes are TRBV30 and TRBJ2-2; 10 bases fit TRBD1. The sequenced sample consisted of PBMCs. The receptor was derived from a man aged 30 to 45 in good health and CMV-seronegative. DNA of the CDR3: TGTGCCTGGAGGACAGGGGGCAACACCGGGGAGCTGTTTTTT. Amino acid sequence: CAWRTGGNTGELFF. Full variable domain (missing parts from reference TRBV30 and TRBJ2-2): SQTIHQWPATLVQPVGSPLSLECTVEGTSNPNLYWYRQAAGRGLQLLFYSVGIGQISSEVPQNLSASRPQDRQFILSSKKLLLSDSGFYLCAWRTGGNTGELFFGEGSRLTVL.